This entry describes one TCR beta chain. Its antigen remains unknown. This CDR3 contains 14 residues. V dropped 6 bases and J dropped 4; count of bases not matched to a gene: 6. CD4+CD45RO+CD25- cells were isolated as memory CD4+ T cells. General study results and limits: The larger cohort examined one V-J beta rearrangement, not whole repertoires.

TCRdb reprocessed the 5' RACE reads with MiXCR, giving one entry per CDR3 protein. The table has 50,000 to 75,000 distinct CDR3 sequences, 20% to 25% seen once. The rearrangement links TRBV12-3 or TRBV12-4 to TRBJ2-1, with 7 bases lining up with TRBD2. The receptor was derived from a female donor with breast cancer. The source material was memory CD4+ T cells sorted from a lymph node. Subset specified: memory CD4+ T cells, CD4+CD45RO+CD25-. The DNA of the CDR3 is TGTGCCAGCAGCCGAGCAGCGGGGTACAATGAGCAGTTCTTC. Residues: CASSRAAGYNEQFF.